The 12 T cell receptor beta chains given below trace back to one sample, sequenced in a study of radiotherapy plus CTLA-4 blockade in lung cancer. Only in-frame clones appear in the TCRdb table, and some are missing; sequencing was by immunoSEQ multiplex PCR. The table lists more than 90,000 clones, 82% of them singletons. The specimen comprised peripheral blood, sampled from a patient treated with radiotherapy plus ipilimumab. The source of these receptors is a human donor with non-small cell lung cancer that progressed on radiotherapy plus ipilimumab.

The gene calls are TRBV2 and TRBJ2-7, with TRBD1 matching over 10 bases. The trim removed 3 bases at V and 7 bases at J, leaving 12 bases unmatched. Per germline, CDR1 SNHLY and CDR2 FYNNEI. The CDR3 loop spans 16 amino acids. The CDR3 here is CASSDLGGTGDWEQYF. In DNA, the CDR3 is TGTGCCAGCAGTGATCTCGGTGGGACAGGGGATTGGGAGCAGTACTTC.

This clone was recorded only once. The V call is TRBV29-1, the J call TRBJ2-4; D gene uncertain. CDR3 length: 11 amino acids. The germline V gene has CDR1 SQVTM and CDR2 ANQGSEA. The V and J ends lost 5 bases and 0 bases respectively, with 2 bases between them. The CDR3 nucleotides are TGCAGCGTTTTAGCCAAAAACATTCAGTACTTC. Translation gives CSVLAKNIQYF.

The chain uses TRBV6-1 and TRBJ2-3, with D possibly matching TRBD1 (5 bases). The germline V gene encodes CDR1 MNHNS and CDR2 SASEGT. The CDR3 sequence is 18 residues long. Between the trimmed V and J ends, which lost 0 bases and 0 bases, there was a span of 16 bases. The CDR3 nucleotides are TGTGCCAGCAGTGAAGCAGGCCTTAACAGGTTTAGCACAGATACGCAGTATTTT. This encodes CASSEAGLNRFSTDTQYF.

The chain is built from TRBV5-1 and TRBJ1-5; D may be TRBD1 (5 bases). V lost 0 bases and J 9 bases, leaving 16 bases between the germline ends. Germline V CDR1 and CDR2: SGHRS, YFSETQ. The CDR3 extends over 15 amino acids. CDR3 sequence (DNA): TGCGCCAGCAGCTTGGATACAGGTTCTGGTTCGCCCCAGCATTTT. This translates into CASSLDTGSGSPQHF.

This clone was recorded once. The chain recombines TRBV6-5 with TRBJ2-1; the match to TRBD2 covers 16 bases. The CDR3 is 16 amino acids. V dropped 3 bases and J dropped 8; count of bases not matched to a gene: 4. The germline gives CDR1 MNHEY, CDR2 SVGAGI. The CDR3 nucleotides read TGTGCCAGCAGTTATCGCGGGACTAGCGGGAGGGATGAGCAGTTCTTC. It codes for CASSYRGTSGRDEQFF.

The genes are TRBV6-1 and TRBJ2-1; 9 positions agree with TRBD2. With 1 base clipped from V and 0 bases from J, the junction kept 4 bases outside the gene matches. This CDR3 is built from 17 residues. CDR1 and CDR2 from the germline V gene are MNHNS and SASEGT. The CDR3 nucleotides are TGTGCCAGCAGTGAAGGGGGACTAGCATACTCCTACAATGAGCAGTTCTTC. Translated: CASSEGGLAYSYNEQFF.

The chain recombines TRBV10-3 with TRBJ2-7; 9 nucleotides align to TRBD1. There are 14 residues in the CDR3. Germline CDR1 and CDR2: ENHRY and SYGVKD. Losses at the gene ends were 7 bases for V and 0 bases for J; bases not matched to a gene: 4. CDR3: CAIKGDRASYEQYF. The DNA for the CDR3 is TGTGCCATCAAAGGGGACAGGGCCTCCTACGAGCAGTACTTC.

V usage is TRBV6-5 and J usage is TRBJ1-1; perhaps TRBD1 as D (6 bases). V dropped 6 bases and J dropped 4 bases, with 18 bases sitting between them. CDR3 length: 15 residues. From germline, CDR1 is MNHEY and CDR2 SVGAGI. CDR3 sequence: CASSPEGGGSTEAFF. CDR3 nucleotides: TGTGCCAGCAGCCCCGAGGGGGGCGGGAGCACTGAAGCTTTCTTT.

This clone was counted only a few times. The gene calls are TRBV29-1 and TRBJ1-2; unclear D gene. The V end was cut by 2 bases, the J end by 3 bases, with 10 bases between. This CDR3 region has 13 residues. The germline V gene encodes CDR1 SQVTM and CDR2 ANQGSEA. CDR3 sequence: CSVENRTDYGYTF. CDR3 in DNA: TGCAGCGTTGAAAACCGGACGGACTATGGCTACACCTTC.

This sequence joins TRBV2 and TRBJ2-2; 9 nucleotides line up with TRBD2. V was pared by 8 bases and J by 8 bases, with 12 bases of the junction left unmatched. CDR3 size: 15 residues. Germline CDR1 and CDR2: SNHLY and FYNNEI. DNA for the CDR3: TGTGCCAGCCGGGAGCTAGCGGGATATGGGGGGGAGCTGTTTTTT. Translation gives CASRELAGYGGELFF.

V usage is TRBV4-1 and J usage is TRBJ2-3; TRBD2 matches 10 bases. Germline values: CDR1 MGHRA, CDR2 YSYEKL. V lost 0 bases and J lost 4; bases outside the gene matches: 7. The CDR3 has 17 residues. The CDR3 DNA reads as TGCGCCAGCAGCCAAGATGAGCTAGCGGGAGTGGCAGATACGCAGTATTTT. It codes for CASSQDELAGVADTQYF.

This clone was seen at least ten times. This rearrangement joins TRBV19 to TRBJ1-1; 7 nucleotides match TRBD1. Unmatched junction bases numbered 5, after V lost 3 bases and J lost 1 base. The germline CDR1 and CDR2 sequences are LNHDA and SQIVND (reference sequence). The CDR3 runs 15 residues. The CDR3: CASSMQGVENTEAFF. CDR3 in DNA: TGTGCCAGTAGTATGCAGGGGGTCGAGAACACTGAAGCTTTCTTT.